Presented here are 21 T cell receptor beta chains from one specimen sequenced in a study of regulatory T cells in long-lasting Graves disease. Time point reported: newly diagnosed GD, antithyroid drugs for less than 3 months. The TCR library used RNA extracted from PBMCs. Arm-PCR of CDR3 regions and iRepertoire HTBI primers were the basis on which TCR beta libraries were built. TCRdb passed the multiplex PCR reads through MiXCR, listing each CDR3 protein once. The repertoire holds 420,000 or so distinct CDR3 sequences, with about a sixth as singletons. This sample also belongs to another study, concerning T cells in Graves' hyperthyroidism and ophthalmopathy.

Source: peripheral blood mononuclear cells (PBMCs), taken at new diagnosis, from a patient treated with antithyroid drugs. Receptors originate from a woman aged 18-29 years with Graves disease.

This clonotype has a handful of counts. The chain is built from TRBV9 and TRBJ1-1; no firm D call. Trimming took 0 bases from V and 10 from J, leaving 10 bases between them. The CDR3 is 12 amino acids. The germline gives CDR1 SGDLS, CDR2 YYNGEE. CDR3 bases: TGTGCCAGCAGCGTAGCTACTAGGTTAGCTTTCTTT. It translates to CASSVATRLAFF.

The genes are TRBV5-6 and TRBJ1-2; possibly TRBD1 for D (5 bases). The CDR3 contains 15 residues. CDR1 is SGHDT, CDR2 YYEEEE, per germline. Trimming shortened V by 3 bases and J by 0 bases, and 12 bases separated the two germline ends. The CDR3, as DNA: TGTGCCAGCAGCTCGTACAGGCAGTCTAACTATGGCTACACCTTC. It specifies CASSSYRQSNYGYTF. The whole variable domain, remainder taken from reference TRBV5-6 and TRBJ1-2, is DAGVTQSPTHLIKTRGQQVTLRCSPKSGHDTVSWYQQALGQGPQFIFQYYEEEERQRGNFPDRFSGHQFPNYSSELNVNALLLGDSALYLCASSSYRQSNYGYTFGSGTRLTVV.

This clonotype was seen repeatedly, ten times or more. The V call is TRBV28, the J call TRBJ2-5; D assignment may be TRBD1 or TRBD2 (5 bases each). Germline values: CDR1 MDHEN, CDR2 SYDVKM. The germline V and J ends were trimmed by 3 bases and 5 bases, with 13 bases remaining between them. The CDR3 spans 14 residues. The DNA of the CDR3 is TGTGCCAGCAGTTTCATAGGGACGGTGGAGACCCAGTACTTC. As protein: CASSFIGTVETQYF.

This clonotype was seen repeatedly, ten times or more. The gene calls are TRBV5-1 and TRBJ2-7; D is possibly TRBD2 (5 bases). Germline values: CDR1 SGHRS, CDR2 YFSETQ. This CDR3 is built from 15 residues. V lost 4 bases and J lost 5, with 19 bases in between. The CDR3 spells CASSKDLVKSDEQYF. CDR3 nucleotides: TGCGCCAGCAGCAAGGACTTGGTGAAGTCCGACGAGCAGTACTTC. Supplemented by reference TRBV5-1 and TRBJ2-7, the full variable domain reads KAGVTQTPRYLIKTRGQQVTLSCSPISGHRSVSWYQQTPGQGLQFLFEYFSETQRNKGNFPGRFSGRQFSNSRSEMNVSTLELGDSALYLCASSKDLVKSDEQYFGPGTRLTVT.

The chain combines TRBV5-1 with TRBJ2-6, with D hard to call. The CDR3 loop spans 15 amino acids. V lost 0 bases to trimming and J lost 3 bases, with 7 bases between them. CDR1 is SGHRS and CDR2 is YFSETQ in the germline V gene. As DNA, the CDR3 is TGCGCCAGCAGCTTGGAAAGGGTTGGGGCCAACGTCCTGACTTTC. It is translated as CASSLERVGANVLTF.

The genes are TRBV4-2 and TRBJ2-5; D uncertain. CDR1 LGHNA and CDR2 YNFKEQ come from the germline V gene. The CDR3 totals 13 residues. The V gene lost 2 bases and the J gene lost 6 bases, with 10 bases spanning the gap. This CDR3 is CASSQLGSKTQYF. DNA of the CDR3: TGTGCCAGCAGCCAATTAGGATCGAAGACCCAGTACTTC.

This clonotype was found many times. The chain recombines TRBV28 with TRBJ2-7; tentatively, D is TRBD2 (6 bases). CDR1 is MDHEN, CDR2 SYDVKM, per germline. The CDR3 is made up of 14 amino acids. The ends were cut back, 2 bases at V and 2 bases at J, with 10 bases in the middle. The CDR3 is CASSLSGYPYEQYF. The CDR3 DNA is TGTGCCAGCAGTTTAAGCGGGTACCCCTACGAGCAGTACTTC.

This chain links TRBV5-1 with TRBJ1-2; TRBD1 is a possible D gene (5 bases). Germline lookup yields CDR1 SGHRS and CDR2 YFSETQ. CDR3 length: 15 amino acids. V dropped 4 bases and J dropped 2 bases, with 15 bases sitting between them. DNA for the CDR3: TGCGCCAGCAGCGAAAGCCCGGGGACGAACTATGGCTACACCTTC. Amino acids: CASSESPGTNYGYTF.

The chain employs TRBV4-1 and TRBJ2-3; D is undetermined. Trimming took 4 bases from V and 2 from J, leaving 7 bases between them. Germline V gene lookup returns CDR1 MGHRA and CDR2 YSYEKL. The CDR3 length is 13 residues. DNA of the CDR3: TGCGCCAGCAGCCCCTATAACACAGATACGCAGTATTTT. Translating gives CASSPYNTDTQYF.

This clonotype was recorded at least ten times. The chain has TRBV3-1 and TRBJ1-6, with D uncertain. V was cut by 2 bases and J by 9 bases, with 11 bases left in between. The germline gives CDR1 LGHDT, CDR2 YNNKEL (reference sequence). The CDR3 totals 14 residues. CDR3 sequence (DNA): TGTGCCAGCAGCCAAACACAGACTGTTTCACCCCTCCACTTT. Its translation is CASSQTQTVSPLHF. Full variable domain (missing parts from reference TRBV3-1 and TRBJ1-6): DTAVSQTPKYLVTQMGNDKSIKCEQNLGHDTMYWYKQDSKKFLKIMFSYNNKELIINETVPNRFSPKSPDKAHLNLHINSLELGDSAVYFCASSQTQTVSPLHFGNGTRLTVT.

This clonotype was seen a handful of times. The chain is built from TRBV10-2 and TRBJ1-2; D is unresolved. V was pared by 3 bases and J by 2 bases, with 7 bases between. This CDR3 is built from 13 residues. Germline V gives CDR1 WSHSY, CDR2 SAAADI. CDR3 amino acids: CASSDLSNYGYTF. CDR3 bases: TGCGCCAGCAGTGATTTAAGCAACTATGGCTACACCTTC.

This clonotype appeared a few times. For the CDR3, the DNA is TGTGCCAGCAGTTTAACGAGCTACGAGCAGTACTTC. It specifies CASSLTSYEQYF. The genes are TRBV28 and TRBJ2-7; D is uncertain. The length of the CDR3 is 12 residues. Trimming took off 2 bases at V and 3 bases at J, with 5 bases between the two ends. Germline CDR1 is MDHEN and CDR2 is SYDVKM.

This chain uses TRBV28 with TRBJ2-2; D possibly matches TRBD1 or TRBD2 (5 bases each). This CDR3 is 14 amino acids long. CDR1 MDHEN and CDR2 SYDVKM come from the germline V gene. V lost 6 bases and J lost 5, with 13 bases in between. CDR3 coding DNA: TGTGCCAGCAGCTCCGCCGAGGGGACCGGGGAGCTGTTTTTT. Protein product: CASSSAEGTGELFF.

This clonotype was seen at least ten times. V gene TRBV7-3 combines with J gene TRBJ1-1; D is uncertain. The V gene lost 5 bases and the J gene lost 3 bases, with 10 bases spanning the gap. The germline gives CDR1 SGHTA, CDR2 FQGTGA. The CDR3 extends over 13 amino acids. The CDR3 region has the DNA TGTGCCAGCAGCAATGGACGGGACACTGAAGCTTTCTTT. Translating gives CASSNGRDTEAFF.

There are many counts of this clonotype. The V gene is TRBV28, the J gene TRBJ1-2; D gene ambiguous. This CDR3 spans 15 amino acids. CDR1 MDHEN and CDR2 SYDVKM come from the germline V gene. Between the trimmed V and J ends, which lost 3 bases and 3 bases, there was a span of 14 bases. The CDR3 loop reads CASSFGRMNHYGYTF. In DNA form, the CDR3 reads TGTGCCAGCAGTTTTGGCAGGATGAATCACTATGGCTACACCTTC.

The rearrangement uses TRBV2 and TRBJ1-4; D gene uncertain. The ends were cut back, 6 bases at V and 0 bases at J, with 11 bases in the middle. Per the germline V gene, CDR1 is SNHLY and CDR2 is FYNNEI. This CDR3 is built from 15 residues. The CDR3 coding sequence is TGTGCCAGCAGGGGATACCGATCAACTAATGAAAAACTGTTTTTT. It codes for CASRGYRSTNEKLFF.

This clonotype was seen repeatedly, ten times or more. V gene TRBV28 combines with J gene TRBJ2-7; D is possibly TRBD1 or TRBD2 (5 bases each). The CDR3 length is 15 residues. Trimming removed 2 bases at V and 4 bases at J, with 15 bases between. Germline V gene sequence: CDR1 MDHEN, CDR2 SYDVKM. As DNA, the CDR3 is TGTGCCAGCAGTTTAGAGGGGAGAGTAGGATACGAGCAGTACTTC. Its protein product is CASSLEGRVGYEQYF.

This clonotype was observed a handful of times. The chain employs TRBV6-1 and TRBJ2-2; D might be TRBD1 (5 bases). The CDR3 extends over 14 amino acids. Trimming removed 5 bases from V and 8 bases from J, with 15 bases in between. Germline assignment: CDR1 MNHNS and CDR2 SASEGT. CDR3 in DNA: TGTGCCAGCAGTACCTTCCAGGGATCTGGGGAGCTGTTTTTT. Protein product: CASSTFQGSGELFF.

This clonotype was recorded a few times. An end of the junction differs from the germline gene, which may be a read error. The rearrangement links TRBV4-1 to TRBJ1-4; TRBD1 matches 9 bases. The germline V gene encodes CDR1 MGHRA and CDR2 YSYEKL. The CDR3 spans 18 residues. CDR3 nucleotide sequence: TGCGCCAGCAGCCAAGATTGGGGGACAGGGCGATTGGATGAGAAACTGTTTTTT. It translates to CASSQDWGTGRLDEKLFF.

The rearrangement joins TRBV20-1 to TRBJ2-5, with 16 bases lining up with TRBD2. V lost 3 bases and J lost 3; bases outside the gene matches: 13. Germline V gene sequence: CDR1 DFQATT, CDR2 SNEGSKA (reference sequence). The CDR3 is 19 amino acids. CDR3 nucleotide sequence: TGCAGTGCTAGGAGACAGGGGACTAGCGGGAGGGTTAGAAAAGAGACCCAGTACTTC. Its translation is CSARRQGTSGRVRKETQYF.

DNA for the CDR3: TGCGCCAGTAGACAGAATACTAACACTGAAGCTTTCTTT. Encoded protein: CASRQNTNTEAFF. The chain has TRBV5-1 and TRBJ1-1; D might be TRBD1 (5 bases). CDR1 is SGHRS, CDR2 YFSETQ, per germline. CDR3 length: 13 residues. Trimming pared 8 bases from V and 2 bases from J, leaving 13 bases between.